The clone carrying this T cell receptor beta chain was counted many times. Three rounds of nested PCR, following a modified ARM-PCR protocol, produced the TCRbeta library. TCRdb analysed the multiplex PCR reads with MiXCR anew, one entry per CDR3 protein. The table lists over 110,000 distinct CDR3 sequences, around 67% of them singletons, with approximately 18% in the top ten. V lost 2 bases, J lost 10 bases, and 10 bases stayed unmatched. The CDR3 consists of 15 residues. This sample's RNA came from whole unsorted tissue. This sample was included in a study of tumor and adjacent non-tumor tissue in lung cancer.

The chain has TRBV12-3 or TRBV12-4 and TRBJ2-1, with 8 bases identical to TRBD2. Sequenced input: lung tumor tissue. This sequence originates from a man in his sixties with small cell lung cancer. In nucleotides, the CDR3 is TGTGCCAGCAGTTTATATCAGCGGGAGAGCGGGGAGCAGTTCTTC. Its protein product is CASSLYQRESGEQFF.